The next 32 T cell receptor beta chains were all read from a single sample in a study of T cell clones after liver transplantation (dated by TCRdb to about 2019). The protocol used for the library was the immunoSEQ multiplex PCR assay. As stored in TCRdb, this immuneACCESS dataset retains in-frame rearrangements with V and J assigned. A fraction of the clones does not appear; measured against another copy, unresolved V genes explain less than half of the discrepancy, and the remainder lacks a known reason. This sample holds under 130,000 clones; around 84% were observed only once. Roughly 3.1% of the sample is held by the ten biggest clonotypes. The source material was CD4+ T cells from blood, sampled approximately 43 months after liver transplant. The receptors were gathered from a human patient who received a liver transplant. After a transplant, the donor of the graft may account for some T cells.

The chain is built from TRBV27 and TRBJ1-6; the D gene is possibly TRBD1 (6 bases). Between the trimmed V and J ends, which lost 1 base and 5 bases, there was a span of 9 bases. Germline lookup yields CDR1 MNHEY and CDR2 SMNVEV (reference sequence). The CDR3 length is 15 residues. CDR3 bases: TGTGCCAGCAGTTTATGGACAGTAAATAATTCACCCCTCCACTTT. It encodes CASSLWTVNNSPLHF.

The chain uses TRBV6-5 and TRBJ2-7; 7 nucleotides line up with TRBD1. The CDR3 has 14 amino acids. Trimming took 6 bases from V and 1 from J; bases not matched to a gene: 6. Germline V gene sequence: CDR1 MNHEY, CDR2 SVGAGI. The CDR3 reads CASSRQGRSYEQYF. The CDR3 bases are TGTGCCAGCAGCCGACAGGGTAGGTCCTACGAGCAGTACTTC.

This rearrangement joins TRBV5-4 to TRBJ1-2; possible D gene TRBD1, 5 bases. Trimming cost V 1 base and J 2 bases, with 9 bases left between them. CDR1 and CDR2 from the germline V gene are SGHNT and YYREEE (reference sequence). This CDR3 is 14 amino acids long. The CDR3 loop is CASSLQGLNYGYTF. As DNA, the CDR3 is TGTGCCAGCAGCTTGCAGGGACTGAACTATGGCTACACCTTC.

The gene calls are TRBV9 and TRBJ2-3; unclear D gene. Germline assignment: CDR1 SGDLS and CDR2 YYNGEE. Trimming removed 7 bases from V and 6 bases from J, with 9 bases in between. The CDR3 loop spans 11 amino acids. CDR3 in DNA: TGTGCCAGCTCGGAGAGGGATACGCAGTATTTT. It specifies CASSERDTQYF. Full variable domain (missing parts from reference TRBV9 and TRBJ2-3): DSGVTQTPKHLITATGQRVTLRCSPRSGDLSVYWYQQSLDQGLQFLIQYYNGEERAKGNILERFSAQQFPDLHSELNLSSLELGDSALYFCASSERDTQYFGPGTRLTVL.

This sequence joins TRBV7-8 and TRBJ2-7; maybe TRBD1 (6 bases). The CDR3 is 14 amino acids. Trimming removed 6 bases from V and 0 bases from J, with 12 bases in between. Germline V gene sequence: CDR1 SGHVS, CDR2 FQNEAQ. The chain's CDR3 is CASRHRDPSYEQYF. CDR3 nucleotide sequence: TGTGCCAGCAGACACAGGGACCCCTCCTACGAGCAGTACTTC.

This chain links TRBV5-5 with TRBJ2-7; D is ambiguous. The CDR3 totals 13 residues. Trimming pared 4 bases from V and 2 bases from J, leaving 10 bases between. Germline CDR1 is SGHKS and CDR2 is YYEKEE (reference sequence). CDR3 in amino acids: CASSRPPTYEQYF. The CDR3 nucleotides are TGTGCCAGCAGCCGACCTCCTACCTACGAGCAGTACTTC. The variable domain in full, completed from reference TRBV5-5 and TRBJ2-7, reads DAGVTQSPTHLIKTRGQQVTLRCSPISGHKSVSWYQQVLGQGPQFIFQYYEKEERGRGNFPDRFSARQFPNYSSELNVNALLLGDSALYLCASSRPPTYEQYFGPGTRLTVT.

V usage is TRBV2 and J usage is TRBJ2-3, with 7 bases lining up with TRBD1. V dropped 8 bases and J dropped 1; count of bases not matched to a gene: 9. Per the germline V gene, CDR1 is SNHLY and CDR2 is FYNNEI. This CDR3 is 15 amino acids long. The CDR3: CASSYTGTGTDTQYF. CDR3 sequence (DNA): TGTGCCAGCTCATACACCGGGACAGGCACAGATACGCAGTATTTT.

This chain links TRBV21-1 with TRBJ2-4. TRBV21-1 is a documented pseudogene. The CDR3 is made up of 11 amino acids. CDR3 amino acids: CASSKVDIQYF. The CDR3 DNA follows: TGTGCCAGCAGCAAAGTTGACATTCAGTACTTC.

The rearrangement uses TRBV7-8 and TRBJ2-7, with no clear D. CDR1 SGHVS and CDR2 FQNEAQ come from the germline V gene. Trimming stripped 0 bases from V and 6 bases from J, with 15 bases between. This CDR3 comprises 15 residues. The CDR3 here is CASSLAGWTPGEQYF. In nucleotides, the CDR3 is TGTGCCAGCAGCTTAGCTGGTTGGACCCCCGGCGAGCAGTACTTC.

The chain employs TRBV27 and TRBJ2-3; D unresolved. Per germline, CDR1 MNHEY and CDR2 SMNVEV (reference sequence). With 2 bases removed from V and 4 bases from J, the gap between germline ends came to 19 bases. The CDR3 is made up of 17 amino acids. CDR3 loop: CASSLTLLGVGPDTQYF. CDR3 sequence (DNA): TGTGCCAGCAGTTTAACCCTACTGGGTGTTGGCCCAGATACGCAGTATTTT.

This chain joins TRBV15 and TRBJ1-1; TRBD1 agrees at 8 bases. Germline loops: CDR1 LNHNV, CDR2 YYDKDF (reference sequence). The V and J ends lost 0 bases and 6 bases, in that order; junction bases with no gene match: 3. This CDR3 region has 14 residues. CDR3 loop: CATSRDLQGAEAFF. DNA of the CDR3: TGTGCCACCAGCAGAGATCTACAGGGGGCTGAAGCTTTCTTT.

The chain links TRBV28 to TRBJ2-7; TRBD1 matches 7 bases. J was trimmed by 5 bases and V by 2 bases; bases with no gene match: 3. Germline values: CDR1 MDHEN, CDR2 SYDVKM. The CDR3 has 13 amino acids. CDR3 coding DNA: TGTGCCAGCAGTTTAGACAGGGTCCACGAGCAGTACTTC. Translating gives CASSLDRVHEQYF.

This chain uses TRBV7-6 with TRBJ2-1; 8 bases line up with TRBD2. The CDR3 totals 16 residues. The germline CDR1 and CDR2 sequences are SGHVS and FNYEAQ. The trim removed 2 bases at V and 6 bases at J, leaving 9 bases unmatched. CDR3 in DNA: TGTGCCAGCAGCTTATCCTCAAACGGGAGGGCCAATGAGCAGTTCTTC. Residues: CASSLSSNGRANEQFF.

The chain uses TRBV6-4 and TRBJ2-1, with 8 bases fitting TRBD2. The CDR3 has 16 residues. Germline loops: CDR1 MRHNA, CDR2 SNTAGT. Germline trimming cut 7 bases from V and 0 bases from J; bases unmatched to any gene: 8. CDR3: CASKRLAGSSYNEQFF. Here the CDR3 DNA reads TGTGCCAGCAAGAGATTAGCGGGAAGCTCCTACAATGAGCAGTTCTTC.

The genes are TRBV7-3 and TRBJ2-1; 11 bases match TRBD2. The CDR3 is 15 residues long. The V and J ends lost 5 bases and 2 bases, in that order; junction bases with no gene match: 2. Germline lookup yields CDR1 SGHTA and CDR2 FQGTGA. The CDR3 loop is CASSLAGGTYNEQFF. The CDR3 DNA reads TGTGCCAGCAGCCTAGCGGGGGGCACCTACAATGAGCAGTTCTTC.

The chain carries TRBV6-1 and TRBJ1-3, with D unclear. Trimming stripped 0 bases from V and 0 bases from J, with 9 bases between. Germline V lookup: CDR1 MNHNS, CDR2 SASEGT. The CDR3 is made up of 16 amino acids. The CDR3 region has the DNA TGTGCCAGCAGTGAAGCGGGCTTGGGCTCTGGAAACACCATATATTTT. Amino acid sequence: CASSEAGLGSGNTIYF.

The rearrangement uses TRBV5-1 and TRBJ1-4; 8 bases are a match to TRBD1. Germline V gene lookup returns CDR1 SGHRS and CDR2 YFSETQ. This CDR3 region has 14 residues. The trim removed 4 bases at V and 8 bases at J, leaving 7 bases unmatched. CDR3 region: CASSVRGPGEKLFF. DNA of the CDR3: TGCGCCAGCAGCGTCAGGGGGCCGGGGGAAAAACTGTTTTTT.

The chain couples TRBV18 to TRBJ2-1; 7 nucleotides line up with TRBD1. The CDR3 has 15 amino acids. Germline values: CDR1 KGHSH, CDR2 LQKENI. After removal of 1 base from V and 4 bases from J, the junction contained 4 bases not matched to a gene. The CDR3 loop is CASSPQGALYNEQFF. The CDR3 DNA reads TGTGCCAGCTCACCACAGGGGGCGCTTTACAATGAGCAGTTCTTC.

This rearrangement joins TRBV27 to TRBJ2-1; TRBD2 matches at 12 bases. This CDR3 has 17 residues. Germline V gene sequence: CDR1 MNHEY, CDR2 SMNVEV (reference sequence). The junction had 8 bases not matched to a gene; V was cut back by 1 base and J by 7 bases. The CDR3 DNA sequence: TGTGCCAGCAGTTTATATACTAGCGGGGGGCCGTGGAATGAGCAGTTCTTC. This codes for CASSLYTSGGPWNEQFF.

The CDR3 sequence is CASSDELTEQYF. CDR3 bases: TGTGCCAGCAGTGACGAGCTGACCGAGCAGTACTTC. The J gene is TRBJ2-7, the V gene TRBV6-1; D is undetermined. The CDR3 covers 12 residues. V lost 3 bases, J lost 6 bases, and 9 bases lay in between. Germline V gene sequence: CDR1 MNHNS, CDR2 SASEGT.

The chain recombines TRBV5-1 with TRBJ1-2, with D possibly matching TRBD1 (5 bases). V lost 0 bases, J lost 7 bases, and 22 bases lay in between. Germline CDR1 reads SGHRS; CDR2 reads YFSETQ. This CDR3 is built from 17 residues. The CDR3 bases are TGCGCCAGCAGCTTGGGGGGGATACCCACAGTTGAACCTGGCTACACCTTC. Translating gives CASSLGGIPTVEPGYTF. The full variable domain, completed using reference TRBV5-1 and TRBJ1-2, is KAGVTQTPRYLIKTRGQQVTLSCSPISGHRSVSWYQQTPGQGLQFLFEYFSETQRNKGNFPGRFSGRQFSNSRSEMNVSTLELGDSALYLCASSLGGIPTVEPGYTFGSGTRLTVV.

This clone showed up just once. The chain combines TRBV10-3 with TRBJ2-6, with D possibly being TRBD2 (5 bases). The CDR3 length is 16 residues. CDR1 and CDR2 (germline): ENHRY, SYGVKD. Trimming took 2 bases from V and 8 from J, leaving 16 bases between them. The CDR3 DNA reads as TGTGCCATCAGTGAGGCGTCAGCACACGGGACCAACGTCCTGACTTTC. This translates into CAISEASAHGTNVLTF.

This clone has only a few counts. The chain has TRBV9 and TRBJ2-5; tentatively, D is TRBD1 or TRBD2 (6 bases each). Germline CDR1 reads SGDLS; CDR2 reads YYNGEE. Trimming shortened V by 4 bases and J by 5 bases, and 15 bases separated the two germline ends. The CDR3 has 14 amino acids. The CDR3: CASSPTGAGETQYF. The DNA for the CDR3 is TGTGCCAGCAGCCCGACGGGGGCTGGGGAGACCCAGTACTTC.

The chain's CDR3 is CATGPGWSNQPQHF. In DNA form, the CDR3 reads TGTGCCACCGGGCCCGGTTGGTCCAATCAGCCCCAGCATTTT. The chain recombines TRBV27 with TRBJ1-5, with D unresolved. The CDR3 extends over 14 amino acids. CDR1 is MNHEY and CDR2 is SMNVEV in the germline V gene (reference sequence). The V end lost 10 bases, the J end lost 3 bases, and 16 bases lay between the germline ends.

The chain links TRBV5-6 to TRBJ1-1; the match to TRBD1 covers 7 bases. The germline gives CDR1 SGHDT, CDR2 YYEEEE. This CDR3 has 17 amino acids. The junction had 9 bases not matched to a gene; V was cut back by 1 base and J by 0 bases. The CDR3 sequence: CASSLYSGGRVNTEAFF. The CDR3, as DNA: TGTGCCAGCAGCTTGTATTCAGGGGGTAGGGTGAACACTGAAGCTTTCTTT.

The CDR3 reads CASSLSVNTEAFF. As DNA, the CDR3 is TGTGCCAGCAGTTTATCGGTGAACACTGAAGCTTTCTTT. This chain links TRBV27 with TRBJ1-1; D unclear. V was cut by 0 bases and J by 0 bases, with 2 bases left in between. CDR1 is MNHEY, CDR2 SMNVEV, per germline (reference sequence). The CDR3 spans 13 residues.

This CDR3 is CATSGGGADTQYF. DNA of the CDR3: TGCGCCACCAGTGGTGGGGGTGCAGATACGCAGTATTTT. This chain uses TRBV5-1 with TRBJ2-3, with D perhaps being TRBD1 or TRBD2 (5 bases each). Germline values: CDR1 SGHRS, CDR2 YFSETQ. The CDR3 has 13 amino acids. Trimming cost V 9 bases and J 4 bases, with 15 bases left between them.

This chain links TRBV6-6 with TRBJ2-1; D perhaps matches TRBD2 (5 bases). V lost 4 bases to trimming and J lost 0 bases, with 13 bases between them. This CDR3 is 16 amino acids long. Germline CDR1 reads MNHNY; CDR2 reads SVGAGI (reference sequence). DNA for the CDR3: TGTGCCAGCAGTTCCTTGCGGGTGGGCTCCTACAATGAGCAGTTCTTC. It translates to CASSSLRVGSYNEQFF.

V usage is TRBV18 and J usage is TRBJ1-6, with D possibly matching TRBD1 (5 bases). The CDR3 is 17 residues long. V was trimmed by 4 bases and J by 2 bases, leaving 15 bases between them. Germline V gene lookup returns CDR1 KGHSH and CDR2 LQKENI. This CDR3 reads CASSRLQGFAYNSPLHF. In DNA, the CDR3 is TGTGCCAGCTCACGACTTCAGGGATTCGCCTATAATTCACCCCTCCACTTT. The full variable domain, in which reference TRBV18 and TRBJ1-6 provide the parts outside the CDR3, is NAGVMQNPRHLVRRRGQEARLRCSPMKGHSHVYWYRQLPEEGLKFMVYLQKENIIDESGMPKERFSAEFPKEGPSILRIQQVVRGDSAAYFCASSRLQGFAYNSPLHFGNGTRLTVT.

This rearrangement joins TRBV19 to TRBJ2-6; TRBD1 might be the D (6 bases). The CDR3 has 14 residues. Trimming pared 9 bases from V and 2 bases from J, leaving 11 bases between. Germline V gene data show CDR1 as LNHDA and CDR2 as SQIVND (reference sequence). The chain's CDR3 is CASANRAGANVLTF. In DNA form, the CDR3 reads TGTGCCAGCGCAAACAGGGCTGGGGCCAACGTCCTGACTTTC.

The chain is built from TRBV27 and TRBJ2-7; D is ambiguous. CDR1 is MNHEY and CDR2 is SMNVEV in the germline V gene (reference sequence). V was cut by 6 bases and J by 3 bases, with 12 bases left in between. This CDR3 contains 13 residues. The CDR3 nucleotides read TGTGCCAGCAGACGTCTTAACCGCTACGAGCAGTACTTC. Protein sequence: CASRRLNRYEQYF.

This chain connects TRBV7-9 to TRBJ2-3; 9 bases are a match to TRBD2. Trimming removed 3 bases from V and 4 bases from J; junction bases left unmatched: 2. CDR1 and CDR2 (germline): SEHNR, FQNEAQ (reference sequence). The CDR3 has 14 residues. The CDR3 protein is CASSFGGGADTQYF. The CDR3 bases are TGTGCCAGCAGCTTCGGCGGGGGGGCAGATACGCAGTATTTT.